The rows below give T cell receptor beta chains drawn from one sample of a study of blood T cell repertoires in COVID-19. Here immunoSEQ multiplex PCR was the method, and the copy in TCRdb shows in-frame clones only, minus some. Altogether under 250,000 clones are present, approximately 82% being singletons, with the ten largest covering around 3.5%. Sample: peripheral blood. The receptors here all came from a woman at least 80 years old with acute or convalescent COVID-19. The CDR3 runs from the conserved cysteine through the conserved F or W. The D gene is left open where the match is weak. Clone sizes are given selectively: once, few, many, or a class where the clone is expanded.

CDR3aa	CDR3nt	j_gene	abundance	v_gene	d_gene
CASSQERQGHEQYF	TGTGCCAGCTCACAAGAACGACAGGGGCACGAGCAGTACTTC	TRBJ2-7	-	TRBV18	TRBD1
CASSVGSPSIAGQAFF	TGTGCCAGCAGCGTAGGGAGCCCATCAATTGCCGGTCAAGCTTTCTTT	TRBJ1-1	-	TRBV9	-
CASSVAAGGYEQYF	TGTGCCAGCAGCGTAGCTGCGGGAGGCTACGAGCAGTACTTC	TRBJ2-7	-	TRBV9	TRBD2
CAWRIRESGEQFF	TGTGCCTGGAGAATCAGGGAATCGGGTGAGCAGTTCTTC	TRBJ2-1	-	TRBV30	-
CASSFPSDGETQYF	TGTGCCAGCAGCTTTCCTAGCGATGGGGAGACCCAGTACTTC	TRBJ2-5	-	TRBV5-4	-
CASSPTRQTGSGNTIYF	TGTGCCAGCAGCCCCACCCGCCAGACAGGGAGTGGAAACACCATATATTTT	TRBJ1-3	-	TRBV13	TRBD1
CASSPGNNNEQFF	TGTGCCAGTAGTCCGGGGAACAACAATGAGCAGTTCTTC	TRBJ2-1	-	TRBV19	-
CASSPNGQGTEKLFF	TGCGCCAGCAGCCCCAACGGACAGGGGACTGAAAAACTGTTTTTT	TRBJ1-4	-	TRBV4-3	TRBD1
CASSPRATGIGLGPNEKLFF	TGTGCCAGCTCACCGCGTGCGACAGGCATAGGCTTGGGGCCTAATGAAAAACTGTTTTTT	TRBJ1-4	few	TRBV18	-
CASSQDHTTRQGGYEQYF	TGTGCCAGCAGCCAGGACCATACAACTAGACAGGGTGGGTACGAGCAGTACTTC	TRBJ2-7	-	TRBV3-1/TRBV3-2	TRBD1
CASSEAQLSGNTIYF	TGTGCCAGCAGTGAAGCGCAGTTGTCTGGAAACACCATATATTTT	TRBJ1-3	-	TRBV6-1	-
CASSNRGVSEAFF	TGTGCCAGTAGTAACAGGGGGGTTAGTGAAGCTTTCTTT	TRBJ1-1	-	TRBV19	TRBD1
CASSRTGTPTGELFF	TGTGCCAGCAGTCGAACCGGGACACCTACCGGGGAGCTGTTTTTT	TRBJ2-2	-	TRBV3-1/TRBV3-2	-
CASSYRGGRRETQYF	TGTGCCAGCAGTTATCGCGGGGGAAGGAGAGAGACCCAGTACTTC	TRBJ2-5	-	TRBV6-2/TRBV6-3	TRBD2
CASSEGVLGGGGDTQYF	TGTGCCAGCAGTGAAGGGGTATTGGGCGGGGGTGGTGATACGCAGTATTTT	TRBJ2-3	-	TRBV2	TRBD2
CASSQYNEQFF	TGTGCCAGCAGTCAATACAATGAGCAGTTCTTC	TRBJ2-1	once	TRBV6-2/TRBV6-3	-
CASSHRGWVAEAFF	TGTGCCAGCAGCCACAGGGGATGGGTCGCTGAAGCTTTCTTT	TRBJ1-1	once	TRBV3-1/TRBV3-2	-
CASSQVLGRGDTGELFF	TGTGCCAGCAGCCAAGTGCTCGGGAGGGGGGATACCGGGGAGCTGTTTTTT	TRBJ2-2	-	TRBV4-2	TRBD2
CASSLPSGDTQYF	TGTGCCAGCAGCTTGCCATCCGGAGATACGCAGTATTTT	TRBJ2-3	-	TRBV11-3	-
CASSLPSGGTDTQYF	TGTGCCAGCAGCTTACCCAGCGGGGGCACAGATACGCAGTATTTT	TRBJ2-3	-	TRBV7-3	TRBD2
CALGDLAGGQETQYF	TGTGCCCTAGGTGACCTAGCGGGGGGCCAAGAGACCCAGTACTTC	TRBJ2-5	-	TRBV10-3	TRBD2
CASSKTVNYGYTF	TGTGCCAGTAGTAAGACAGTTAACTATGGCTACACCTTC	TRBJ1-2	-	TRBV19	-
CATSDPSGGNTGELFF	TGTGCCACCAGTGATCCCAGTGGAGGGAACACCGGGGAGCTGTTTTTT	TRBJ2-2	-	TRBV24-1	-
CASSLRRGSQETQYF	TGTGCCAGCAGCCTTAGGAGGGGCAGTCAAGAGACCCAGTACTTC	TRBJ2-5	-	TRBV7-8	-
CASNPGQGVGTEAFF	TGTGCCAGCAACCCGGGACAGGGGGTTGGCACTGAAGCTTTCTTT	TRBJ1-1	-	TRBV6-6	TRBD1
CASSLYRTPLHF	TGTGCCAGCAGTTTATACAGAACACCCCTCCACTTT	TRBJ1-6	-	TRBV12-3/TRBV12-4	-
CASITSSGGSNEQFF	TGTGCCAGCATCACATCTAGCGGGGGCTCGAATGAGCAGTTCTTC	TRBJ2-1	-	TRBV2	TRBD2
CASGLAGGTEREQFF	TGTGCTAGTGGGTTAGCGGGGGGCACGGAACGTGAGCAGTTCTTC	TRBJ2-1	-	TRBV12-5	TRBD2
CASSLERVNEQFF	TGTGCCAGCAGCTTAGAGCGCGTTAATGAGCAGTTCTTC	TRBJ2-1	-	TRBV11-3	-
CASSIRGLETQYF	TGTGCCAGCAGTATTAGGGGACTCGAGACCCAGTACTTC	TRBJ2-5	-	TRBV7-8	-
CASSFGTDYNSPLHF	TGTGCCAGCAGCTTCGGGACAGACTATAATTCACCCCTCCACTTT	TRBJ1-6	-	TRBV11-3	TRBD1
CASSQQGQGSDEQYF	TGTGCCAGCAGCCAACAAGGACAGGGGAGCGACGAGCAGTACTTC	TRBJ2-7	-	TRBV3-1/TRBV3-2	TRBD1
CASSQGTQGPGRRAFF	TGTGCCAGCAGCCAAGGGACTCAAGGACCCGGTCGGAGAGCTTTCTTT	TRBJ1-1	-	TRBV4-2	-
CASSQVSAATGVAFF	TGTGCCAGCAGCCAAGTATCAGCGGCGACAGGGGTCGCTTTCTTT	TRBJ1-1	-	TRBV3-1/TRBV3-2	TRBD1
CASSLEGDYGYTF	TGCGCCAGCAGCTTGGAAGGAGACTATGGCTACACCTTC	TRBJ1-2	-	TRBV5-1	-
CASGAAGSYNEQFF	TGTGCCAGCGGGGCAGCCGGTAGCTACAATGAGCAGTTCTTC	TRBJ2-1	-	TRBV2	-
CASSPEKRGVVSPLHF	TGTGCCAGCAGCCCAGAGAAGCGGGGGGTCGTTTCACCCCTCCACTTT	TRBJ1-6	-	TRBV5-8	-
CATSDTLLRSNEQFF	TGTGCCACCAGTGATACGCTTTTACGGTCCAATGAGCAGTTCTTC	TRBJ2-1	-	TRBV24-1	-
CASSLGQKTGELFF	TGTGCCAGCAGCTTGGGACAGAAGACCGGGGAGCTGTTTTTT	TRBJ2-2	-	TRBV5-4	-
CASSLYSGNSYF	TGTGCCAGCAGTCTCTATTCGGGGAATTCGTACTTC	TRBJ2-5	-	TRBV12-3/TRBV12-4	-
CASSHATGTGLHEQYF	TGTGCCAGCAGCCATGCTACCGGGACAGGGCTCCACGAGCAGTACTTC	TRBJ2-7	-	TRBV4-2	TRBD1
CASSFTGGVNTEAFF	TGTGCCAGTAGTTTCACAGGGGGCGTGAACACTGAAGCTTTCTTT	TRBJ1-1	-	TRBV19	TRBD1
CATSRAGTGVGYGYTF	TGTGCCACCAGCAGAGCCGGGACAGGGGTGGGGTATGGCTACACCTTC	TRBJ1-2	once	TRBV15	TRBD1
CASSRDRGPDTQYF	TGTGCCAGCAGCCGGGACAGGGGGCCAGATACGCAGTATTTT	TRBJ2-3	-	TRBV11-2	TRBD1
CSACGASTEAFF	TGCAGTGCTTGTGGGGCGTCCACTGAAGCTTTCTTT	TRBJ1-1	-	TRBV20-1	-
CASSPVGDNTDTQYF	TGCGCCAGCAGCCCTGTTGGGGACAACACAGATACGCAGTATTTT	TRBJ2-3	-	TRBV5-1	-
CSASNGDQETQYF	TGCAGTGCTAGTAACGGGGACCAAGAGACCCAGTACTTC	TRBJ2-5	-	TRBV20-1	-
CAGTPMGLAGVYEQYF	TGTGCCGGCACACCAATGGGGCTAGCGGGGGTTTACGAGCAGTACTTC	TRBJ2-7	-	TRBV28	TRBD2
CASSNGRGINYGYTF	TGTGCCAGTAGTAACGGCAGGGGGATTAACTATGGCTACACCTTC	TRBJ1-2	few	TRBV19	TRBD1
CASRPDRGTFQSQPQHF	TGTGCCAGCAGGCCTGACAGGGGGACGTTCCAATCGCAGCCCCAGCATTTT	TRBJ1-5	-	TRBV2	TRBD1
CASSPLGQAPWNTIYF	TGTGCCAGCAGCCCCCTCGGACAGGCTCCGTGGAACACCATATATTTT	TRBJ1-3	-	TRBV7-2	TRBD1
CASSYGQNTEAFF	TGTGCCAGCAGCTACGGACAGAACACTGAAGCTTTCTTT	TRBJ1-1	few	TRBV27	-
CASRRGHTDTQYF	TGTGCCAGCAGGCGGGGCCACACAGATACGCAGTATTTT	TRBJ2-3	-	TRBV2	-